One and the same sample provided the 17 T cell receptor beta chains below, sequenced in a study of blood T cell repertoires in COVID-19. Libraries were prepared by immunoSEQ multiplex PCR; TCRdb keeps only in-frame clonotypes and omits some of them. Seen here are approximately 180,000 clones, 88% observed once, and the top ten hold 5% to 6.5%. Sequenced sample: peripheral blood. Every receptor here comes from a man aged 35-49 years with active or convalescent COVID-19.

The V call is TRBV19, the J call TRBJ2-7; the D gene is possibly TRBD2 (6 bases). Trimming took off 0 bases at V and 2 bases at J, with 17 bases between the two ends. The CDR3 spans 17 residues. Germline CDR1 is LNHDA and CDR2 is SQIVND (reference sequence). This chain's CDR3 is CASSIDVTGLGTYEQYF. The DNA for the CDR3 is TGTGCCAGTAGTATAGATGTTACGGGACTCGGGACCTACGAGCAGTACTTC. The entire variable domain, with the rest obtained from reference TRBV19 and TRBJ2-7, is as follows: DGGITQSPKYLFRKEGQNVTLSCEQNLNHDAMYWYRQDPGQGLRLIYYSQIVNDFQKGDIAEGYSVSREKKESFPLTVTSAQKNPTAFYLCASSIDVTGLGTYEQYFGPGTRLTVT.

This chain uses TRBV5-1 with TRBJ2-3; D gene uncertain. V lost 4 bases and J lost 2, with 14 bases in between. The germline V gene has CDR1 SGHRS and CDR2 YFSETQ. This CDR3 spans 15 amino acids. CDR3 DNA sequence: TGCGCCAGCAGCACGAGCGTAGGAACCACAGATACGCAGTATTTT. As protein: CASSTSVGTTDTQYF. Using reference TRBV5-1 and TRBJ2-3 for the parts outside the CDR3, the full variable domain is KAGVTQTPRYLIKTRGQQVTLSCSPISGHRSVSWYQQTPGQGLQFLFEYFSETQRNKGNFPGRFSGRQFSNSRSEMNVSTLELGDSALYLCASSTSVGTTDTQYFGPGTRLTVL.

The chain links TRBV5-1 to TRBJ1-1, with D possibly being TRBD1 (6 bases). The ends were cut back, 4 bases at V and 6 bases at J, with 22 bases in the middle. There are 16 residues in the CDR3. Germline-derived CDR1 and CDR2 are SGHRS and YFSETQ. The CDR3 DNA is TGCGCCAGCAGCATGAGCGGGGGCGCGTTTCCGTCTGAAGCTTTCTTT. Residues: CASSMSGGAFPSEAFF.

V is TRBV19 and J is TRBJ2-2, with D tentatively TRBD2 (6 bases). CDR1 and CDR2 from the germline V gene are LNHDA and SQIVND (reference sequence). CDR3 length: 16 residues. V was cut by 5 bases and J by 2 bases, with 15 bases left in between. CDR3 sequence reads: CASSPQAGINTGELFF. As DNA, the CDR3 is TGTGCCAGTAGTCCCCAGGCGGGGATAAACACCGGGGAGCTGTTTTTT.

This chain connects TRBV27 to TRBJ2-7; a weak D match, TRBD1 (5 bases). The length of the CDR3 is 14 residues. The ends were cut back, 0 bases at V and 3 bases at J, with 9 bases in the middle. CDR1 and CDR2 (germline): MNHEY, SMNVEV (reference sequence). The CDR3: CASSLSPDSYEQYF. DNA for the CDR3: TGTGCCAGCAGTTTATCCCCTGACAGCTACGAGCAGTACTTC.

This chain joins TRBV28 and TRBJ2-7, with 9 positions matching TRBD1. The CDR3 runs 14 residues. V lost 5 bases, J lost 5 bases, and 7 bases stayed unmatched. The germline gives CDR1 MDHEN, CDR2 SYDVKM. CDR3 in DNA: TGTGCCAGCAGTGCCTACAGGGGGCGCGACGAGCAGTACTTC. It codes for CASSAYRGRDEQYF.

This chain uses TRBV28 with TRBJ1-5; D perhaps matches TRBD1 (6 bases). Germline V gene data show CDR1 as MDHEN and CDR2 as SYDVKM. Trimming removed 10 bases at V and 0 bases at J, with 16 bases between. The CDR3 consists of 15 residues. The DNA for the CDR3 is TGTGCCACCGCCGCCGGGGGGGCTAGCAATCAGCCCCAGCATTTT. Its translation is CATAAGGASNQPQHF.

This clone appeared once. This chain joins TRBV3-1 (or the pseudogene TRBV3-2) and TRBJ1-2; D not resolved. CDR1 is LGHDT and CDR2 is YNNKEL in the germline V gene (reference sequence). Trimming left V 0 bases short and J 2 bases short, with 7 bases between. The CDR3 length is 14 residues. CDR3 loop: CASSQDRVNYGYTF. DNA of the CDR3: TGTGCCAGCAGCCAAGATCGAGTAAACTATGGCTACACCTTC.

The V gene is TRBV30, the J gene TRBJ1-1; D possibly corresponds to TRBD1 (5 bases). This CDR3 comprises 16 residues. V lost 1 base and J lost 3, with 18 bases in between. Germline V gene lookup returns CDR1 GTSNPN and CDR2 SVGIG (reference sequence). The CDR3 is CAWSEKGLRMDTEAFF. For the CDR3, the DNA is TGTGCCTGGAGTGAAAAGGGACTGAGAATGGACACTGAAGCTTTCTTT.

This chain joins TRBV5-4 and TRBJ1-6, with 8 nucleotides matching TRBD1. CDR3 length: 15 amino acids. Germline V lookup: CDR1 SGHNT, CDR2 YYREEE (reference sequence). The ends lost 4 bases at V and 6 bases at J; junction bases unmatched: 6. In nucleotides, the CDR3 is TGTGCCAGCAGCACTCCAGGGGGCGGTAATTCACCCCTCCACTTT. This gives the protein CASSTPGGGNSPLHF. Looking up the rest from reference TRBV5-4 and TRBJ1-6 gives the full variable domain: ETGVTQSPTHLIKTRGQQVTLRCSSQSGHNTVSWYQQALGQGPQFIFQYYREEENGRGNFPPRFSGLQFPNYSSELNVNALELDDSALYLCASSTPGGGNSPLHFGNGTRLTVT.

The V and J genes are TRBV7-9 and TRBJ2-7; 11 positions match TRBD1. This CDR3 has 15 amino acids. Germline CDR1 SEHNR, CDR2 FQNEAQ (reference sequence). V dropped 3 bases and J dropped 4; count of bases not matched to a gene: 5. The CDR3 here is CASSLSGTGGYEQYF. The CDR3 DNA sequence: TGTGCCAGCAGCTTGTCCGGGACAGGGGGGTACGAGCAGTACTTC.

The chain links TRBV20-1 to TRBJ2-2; 8 positions agree with TRBD2. V gave up 3 bases and J gave up 6 bases; unmatched junction bases: 6. The germline gives CDR1 DFQATT, CDR2 SNEGSKA (reference sequence). The CDR3 spans 14 residues. CDR3 sequence: CSASSAGGPGELFF. The CDR3 DNA follows: TGCAGTGCTAGTTCGGCGGGAGGTCCCGGGGAGCTGTTTTTT.

V and J are TRBV5-1 and TRBJ1-6; 10 nucleotides line up with TRBD1. Germline V CDR1 and CDR2: SGHRS, YFSETQ. This CDR3 comprises 15 residues. J was trimmed by 10 bases and V by 0 bases; bases with no gene match: 4. The CDR3: CASSLDGTGASPLHF. The CDR3 DNA reads as TGCGCCAGCAGCTTGGATGGGACAGGGGCCTCACCCCTCCACTTT.

J is TRBJ1-6 and V is TRBV6-1; the D gene is possibly TRBD1 (6 bases). V was trimmed by 1 base and J by 0 bases, leaving 25 bases between them. This CDR3 spans 22 amino acids. Germline V gene lookup returns CDR1 MNHNS and CDR2 SASEGT. CDR3 amino acids: CASSEVTGWARGPHSYNSPLHF. CDR3 nucleotides: TGTGCCAGCAGTGAAGTAACGGGATGGGCCAGGGGACCCCACTCCTATAATTCACCCCTCCACTTT.

V usage is TRBV19 and J usage is TRBJ1-1, with 8 bases identical to TRBD1. In germline, CDR1 is LNHDA, CDR2 SQIVND (reference sequence). The CDR3 has 15 amino acids. Germline trimming cut 6 bases from V and 1 base from J; bases unmatched to any gene: 7. CDR3 sequence: CASRSGQEKNTEAFF. DNA for the CDR3: TGTGCCAGTAGATCGGGACAGGAAAAGAACACTGAAGCTTTCTTT.

The CDR3 loop reads CASSDRGEQYF. CDR3 in DNA: TGTGCCAGCAGCGACAGGGGTGAGCAGTACTTC. The chain is built from TRBV5-6 and TRBJ2-7, with 8 bases fitting TRBD1. Losses at the gene ends were 4 bases for V and 7 bases for J; bases not matched to a gene: 1. CDR1 and CDR2 from the germline V gene are SGHDT and YYEEEE. The CDR3 covers 11 residues. Full variable domain (rest looked up from reference TRBV5-6 and TRBJ2-7): DAGVTQSPTHLIKTRGQQVTLRCSPKSGHDTVSWYQQALGQGPQFIFQYYEEEERQRGNFPDRFSGHQFPNYSSELNVNALLLGDSALYLCASSDRGEQYFGPGTRLTVT.

The gene calls are TRBV11-3 and TRBJ1-4; no clear D. Looked up from germline, CDR1 is SGHNT and CDR2 is YENEEA. This CDR3 is 13 amino acids long. V was trimmed by 4 bases and J by 3 bases, leaving 6 bases between them. CDR3 in DNA: TGTGCCAGCAGCTCTACGCCTAATGAAAAACTGTTTTTT. It yields the protein CASSSTPNEKLFF. Complete variable domain (other parts from reference TRBV11-3 and TRBJ1-4): EAGVVQSPRYKIIEKKQPVAFWCNPISGHNTLYWYLQNLGQGPELLIRYENEEAVDDSQLPKDRFSAERLKGVDSTLKIQPAELGDSAVYLCASSSTPNEKLFFGSGTQLSVL.